The 20 T cell receptor beta chains listed next were all sequenced from one sample in a study of T cell repertoires in cytomegalovirus infection. TCRdb redid the calling of the reads with MiXCR, one entry per CDR3 protein. The data show roughly 500,000 distinct CDR3 sequences, with approximately 10% seen just once and 10% held by the top ten. Sequenced: PBMCs. These receptors were taken from a human donor in good health (CMV status not recorded). Some clones in this sample may be carry-over from other donors' samples.

This clonotype was observed at least ten times. DNA of the CDR3: TGTGCCAGCAGCACTGACCAGCCCCCGGGACTAGCGGGGAGCACAGATACGCAGTATTTT. It specifies CASSTDQPPGLAGSTDTQYF. The V and J genes are TRBV13 and TRBJ2-3; 13 bases are a match to TRBD2. Germline V gene data show CDR1 as PRHDT and CDR2 as FYEKMQ (reference sequence). This CDR3 is 20 amino acids long. J was trimmed by 0 bases and V by 5 bases; bases with no gene match: 14.

This clonotype occurred many times. V gene TRBV28 combines with J gene TRBJ2-2, with 11 bases matching TRBD2. The V gene's germline CDR1 is MDHEN and CDR2 SYDVKM. The ends lost 5 bases at V and 2 bases at J; junction bases unmatched: 7. The CDR3 is 17 residues long. CDR3: CASSPPGLAANTGELFF. The CDR3 region has the DNA TGTGCCAGCAGTCCACCGGGACTAGCGGCAAACACCGGGGAGCTGTTTTTT. Full variable domain (missing parts from reference TRBV28 and TRBJ2-2): DVKVTQSSRYLVKRTGEKVFLECVQDMDHENMFWYRQDPGLGLRLIYFSYDVKMKEKGDIPEGYSVSREKKERFSLILESASTNQTSMYLCASSPPGLAANTGELFFGEGSRLTVL.

This clonotype was seen repeatedly, ten times or more. The chain links TRBV7-2 to TRBJ2-5; 13 bases agree with TRBD2. In germline, CDR1 is SGHTA, CDR2 FQGNSA. This CDR3 region has 17 residues. J was trimmed by 4 bases and V by 5 bases; bases with no gene match: 10. This CDR3 reads CASSLRLAGGPGETQYF. DNA for the CDR3: TGTGCCAGCAGCCTTAGACTAGCGGGAGGTCCGGGAGAGACCCAGTACTTC.

The table lists this clonotype with a few counts. At one end, the junction sequence differs from germline, possibly due to a read error. The chain carries TRBV5-1 and TRBJ2-1; a weak D match, TRBD1 (6 bases). The CDR3 covers 13 residues. Germline V gene sequence: CDR1 SGHRS, CDR2 YFSETQ. CDR3 bases: TGCGCCAGCAGCTCCTATACGGGACAAAGGACGGTCTTC. Translation gives CASSSYTGQRTVF.

At least ten counts were recorded for this clonotype. In DNA, the CDR3 is TGTGCCAGCAGCCCCCGTGGGCGGGGGGCGAACACCGGGGAGCTGTTTTTT. It is translated as CASSPRGRGANTGELFF. This chain connects TRBV5-8 to TRBJ2-2; 8 bases align to TRBD2. This CDR3 has 17 residues. Germline CDR1 and CDR2: SGHTS and YDEGEE. The V segment lost 4 bases and the J segment 0 bases; nucleotides outside the gene matches: 8.

The chain has TRBV3-1 and TRBJ2-1; TRBD2 matches at 9 bases. Germline V gene lookup returns CDR1 LGHDT and CDR2 YNNKEL (reference sequence). The CDR3 is made up of 14 amino acids. J gave up 8 bases and V 4 bases, and 6 bases lay outside the gene matches. This CDR3 reads CASSLSGGIHEQFF. Written as DNA, the CDR3 is TGTGCCAGCAGCCTTAGCGGGGGAATCCATGAGCAGTTCTTC.

This clonotype was observed at least ten times. This chain joins TRBV7-2 and TRBJ2-4; D uncertain. The CDR3 consists of 14 residues. Germline CDR1 and CDR2: SGHTA and FQGNSA. Between the trimmed V and J ends, which lost 5 bases and 1 base, there was a span of 9 bases. CDR3 loop: CASSPSGAKNIQYF. The CDR3 nucleotides are TGTGCCAGCAGCCCCTCGGGCGCCAAAAACATTCAGTACTTC.

The chain links TRBV7-9 to TRBJ1-5; 8 bases are a match to TRBD1. CDR1 SEHNR and CDR2 FQNEAQ come from the germline V gene (reference sequence). The CDR3 loop spans 17 amino acids. V was pared by 5 bases and J by 4 bases, with 13 bases of the junction left unmatched. DNA of the CDR3: TGTGCCAGCAGCGTAGGGGGGACAGGTGTCGGGAATCAGCCCCAGCATTTT. Translated: CASSVGGTGVGNQPQHF.

This clonotype was counted ten times or more. The V gene is TRBV7-6, the J gene TRBJ2-7, with 7 bases fitting TRBD1. V lost 5 bases, J lost 2 bases, and 9 bases stayed unmatched. The CDR3 spans 15 residues. Germline CDR1 reads SGHVS; CDR2 reads FNYEAQ. This CDR3 is CASSTGQGVTYEQYF. Here the CDR3 DNA reads TGTGCCAGCAGCACCGGGCAGGGGGTAACCTACGAGCAGTACTTC.

This clonotype was picked up a small number of times. This chain connects TRBV2 to TRBJ1-5; 12 bases are a match to TRBD1. CDR1 SNHLY and CDR2 FYNNEI come from the germline V gene. V lost 6 bases and J lost 4; bases outside the gene matches: 7. The CDR3 runs to 16 residues. The CDR3: CASRRDRGQSNQPQHF. The CDR3 region has the DNA TGTGCCAGCAGGAGGGACAGGGGGCAAAGTAATCAGCCCCAGCATTTT.

In this sample, this clonotype turned up many times. The V and J genes are TRBV7-9 and TRBJ2-5; D not certain. Per germline, CDR1 SEHNR and CDR2 FQNEAQ (reference sequence). The CDR3 runs 13 residues. Trimming cost V 4 bases and J 5 bases, with 11 bases left between them. The CDR3 bases are TGTGCCAGCAGCTCCGATAATGGGGAGACCCAGTACTTC. Translating it yields CASSSDNGETQYF.

This clonotype was seen many times. The chain combines TRBV5-6 with TRBJ2-4; TRBD1 agrees at 8 bases. The CDR3 extends over 16 amino acids. CDR1 is SGHDT, CDR2 YYEEEE, per germline. V shed 5 bases and J 1 base; nucleotides not matched to a gene: 8. The CDR3 region is CASSFPTGDAKNIQYF. The DNA for the CDR3 is TGTGCCAGCAGTTTCCCGACAGGGGACGCCAAAAACATTCAGTACTTC.

This chain uses TRBV10-3 with TRBJ2-3; D assignment may be TRBD1 or TRBD2 (5 bases each). Germline V lookup: CDR1 ENHRY, CDR2 SYGVKD. CDR3 length: 16 amino acids. V dropped 3 bases and J dropped 1 base, with 14 bases sitting between them. The CDR3 spells CAISELGDAGTDTQYF. Here the CDR3 DNA reads TGTGCCATCAGTGAATTGGGGGATGCGGGCACAGATACGCAGTATTTT.

This clonotype was recorded a few times. V usage is TRBV2 and J usage is TRBJ2-1; the D gene is possibly TRBD1 (6 bases). The CDR3 totals 11 residues. V shed 10 bases and J shed 9 bases, with 13 bases lying between them. The V gene's germline CDR1 is SNHLY and CDR2 FYNNEI. CDR3 amino acids: CATLLGGEQFF. CDR3 DNA: TGTGCCACCTTACTAGGGGGTGAGCAGTTCTTC.

This clonotype came up many times. The chain recombines TRBV11-2 with TRBJ2-2; D is undetermined. The CDR3 consists of 17 residues. Germline V gene data show CDR1 as SGHAT and CDR2 as FQNNGV. With 0 bases removed from V and 5 bases from J, the gap between germline ends came to 16 bases. CDR3 sequence: CASSLDAPGSLTGELFF. In nucleotides, the CDR3 is TGTGCCAGCAGCTTAGACGCCCCGGGTTCTCTAACCGGGGAGCTGTTTTTT.

This clonotype was recorded a few times. The rearrangement joins TRBV10-2 to TRBJ1-5, with 7 bases lining up with TRBD1. With 6 bases clipped from V and 2 bases from J, the junction kept 10 bases outside the gene matches. Germline V gene sequence: CDR1 WSHSY, CDR2 SAAADI. The CDR3 covers 16 residues. The CDR3 DNA sequence: TGCGCCAGCAGGCAGACAGGGTCGGGGGGCAATCAGCCCCAGCATTTT. This translates into CASRQTGSGGNQPQHF.

In regard to this clonotype: An end of the junction does not agree with germline; a read error may underlie this. The rearrangement joins TRBV9 to TRBJ1-2; D is possibly TRBD1 (5 bases). This CDR3 has 14 amino acids. CDR1 SGDLS and CDR2 YYNGEE come from the germline V gene. CDR3 DNA sequence: TGTGTCAGCAGCGTAGGGGCAGCTAACTATGGCTACACCTTC. Protein sequence: CVSSVGAANYGYTF.

The chain carries TRBV5-1 and TRBJ2-7; 10 bases map to TRBD1. This CDR3 spans 14 amino acids. Per germline, CDR1 SGHRS and CDR2 YFSETQ. With V trimmed by 6 bases and J by 5 bases, 8 bases remained unmatched. The CDR3 here is CASTPPGQGNEQYF. In DNA, the CDR3 is TGCGCCAGCACTCCCCCGGGACAGGGGAACGAGCAGTACTTC.

This clonotype has at least ten counts. The V gene is TRBV7-2, the J gene TRBJ2-1; D call uncertain. V lost 3 bases and J lost 1, with 1 base in between. The CDR3 spans 12 residues. Germline V gene lookup returns CDR1 SGHTA and CDR2 FQGNSA. The chain's CDR3 is CASSLSYNEQFF. The CDR3 DNA follows: TGTGCCAGCAGCTTGTCCTACAATGAGCAGTTCTTC.

This clonotype came up many times. The chain has TRBV20-1 and TRBJ2-5; 10 bases align to TRBD2. From germline, CDR1 is DFQATT and CDR2 SNEGSKA (reference sequence). With V trimmed by 0 bases and J by 2 bases, 6 bases remained unmatched. The CDR3 length is 16 residues. CDR3 in DNA: TGCAGTGCTAGAGATACTGGACTAGCGGCTCAAGAGACCCAGTACTTC. Protein sequence: CSARDTGLAAQETQYF.